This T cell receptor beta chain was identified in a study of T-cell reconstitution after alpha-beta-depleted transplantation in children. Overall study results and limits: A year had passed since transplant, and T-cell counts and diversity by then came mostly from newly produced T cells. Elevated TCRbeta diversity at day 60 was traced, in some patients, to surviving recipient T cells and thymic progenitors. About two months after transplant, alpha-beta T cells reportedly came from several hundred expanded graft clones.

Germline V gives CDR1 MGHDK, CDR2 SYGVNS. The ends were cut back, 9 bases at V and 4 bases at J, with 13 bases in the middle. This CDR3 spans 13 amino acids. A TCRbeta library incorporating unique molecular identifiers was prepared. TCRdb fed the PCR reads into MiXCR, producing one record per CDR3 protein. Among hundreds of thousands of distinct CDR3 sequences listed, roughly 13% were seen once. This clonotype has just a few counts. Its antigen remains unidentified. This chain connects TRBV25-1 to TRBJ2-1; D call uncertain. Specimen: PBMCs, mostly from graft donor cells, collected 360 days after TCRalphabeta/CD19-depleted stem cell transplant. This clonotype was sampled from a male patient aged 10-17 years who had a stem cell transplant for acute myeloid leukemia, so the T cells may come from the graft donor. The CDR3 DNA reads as TGTGCCAGGTCAGATAGGGATTACAATGAGCAGTTCTTC. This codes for CARSDRDYNEQFF.